What follows are 19 T cell receptor beta chains derived from one specimen sequenced in a study of blood T cell repertoires in COVID-19. Repertoires were generated with immunoSEQ multiplex PCR, while TCRdb's copy carries only in-frame clones and drops some. The table has 230,000 or so clones, roughly 80% seen once. Sequencing was performed on peripheral blood. All receptors come from a human donor in a cohort sampled during active COVID-19.

The chain couples TRBV9 to TRBJ1-5; 7 bases fit TRBD1. V shed 4 bases and J 1 base; nucleotides not matched to a gene: 5. The CDR3 length is 15 residues. The germline gives CDR1 SGDLS, CDR2 YYNGEE. The CDR3 reads CASSKTGLSNQPQHF. The CDR3, as DNA: TGTGCCAGCAGCAAGACAGGGCTGAGCAATCAGCCCCAGCATTTT.

V and J are TRBV4-3 and TRBJ1-1; TRBD1 might be the D (6 bases). Trimming cost V 0 bases and J 0 bases, with 20 bases left between them. Germline CDR1 and CDR2: LGHNA and YSLEER. There are 19 residues in the CDR3. The CDR3 spells CASSQEFTTARGLNTEAFF. CDR3 nucleotides: TGCGCCAGCAGCCAAGAATTCACGACAGCCAGGGGCCTGAACACTGAAGCTTTCTTT.

This clone is a singleton in its sample. The gene calls are TRBV27 and TRBJ2-3; TRBD1 is a possible D gene (7 bases). The germline V gene encodes CDR1 MNHEY and CDR2 SMNVEV (reference sequence). CDR3 length equals 14 residues. Trimming stripped 6 bases from V and 2 bases from J, with 12 bases between. The CDR3: CASSDRDFTDTQYF. CDR3 nucleotide sequence: TGTGCCAGCAGCGACAGGGACTTCACAGATACGCAGTATTTT.

V is TRBV30 and J is TRBJ1-1; D is perhaps TRBD1 (5 bases). The CDR3 extends over 15 amino acids. Trimming shortened V by 5 bases and J by 0 bases, and 16 bases separated the two germline ends. Germline CDR1 is GTSNPN and CDR2 is SVGIG (reference sequence). CDR3 bases: TGTGCCTGGGGCCCCAGGGAAAGGATGAACACTGAAGCTTTCTTT. Protein: CAWGPRERMNTEAFF.

The rearrangement links TRBV6-5 to TRBJ1-1, with D possibly matching TRBD1 (6 bases). The CDR3 spans 14 residues. CDR1 is MNHEY, CDR2 SVGAGI, per germline. The V end lost 1 base, the J end lost 5 bases, and 11 bases lay between the germline ends. CDR3 DNA sequence: TGTGCCAGCAGTTACTACAGGGAAGGGACTGAAGCTTTCTTT. It codes for CASSYYREGTEAFF.

The V call is TRBV4-3, the J call TRBJ1-6; TRBD1 is a possible D gene (5 bases). CDR3 size: 17 residues. CDR1 is LGHNA, CDR2 YSLEER, per germline. Between the trimmed V and J ends, which lost 4 bases and 9 bases, there was a span of 22 bases. CDR3 sequence reads: CASSLRLVQGFGSPLHF. The DNA of the CDR3 is TGCGCCAGCAGCCTCCGCCTCGTCCAGGGATTTGGTTCACCCCTCCACTTT.

The DNA for the CDR3 is TGTGCCAGCAGCCCCCGGGGTAGCGGGAGTAGCTTACCGTACTTC. It codes for CASSPRGSGSSLPYF. V gene TRBV7-2 combines with J gene TRBJ2-7, with 9 nucleotides matching TRBD2. CDR3 length equals 15 residues. The germline CDR1 and CDR2 sequences are SGHTA and FQGNSA. Germline trimming cut 5 bases from V and 12 bases from J; bases unmatched to any gene: 17.

V usage is TRBV5-8 and J usage is TRBJ2-3; possible D gene TRBD1, 6 bases. Germline values: CDR1 SGHTS, CDR2 YDEGEE. This CDR3 is built from 15 residues. Between the trimmed V and J ends, which lost 6 bases and 1 base, there was a span of 15 bases. The CDR3 region is CASIRSGVRTDTQYF. CDR3 coding DNA: TGTGCCAGCATTCGCTCAGGGGTGCGCACAGATACGCAGTATTTT.

The chain has TRBV7-3 and TRBJ2-7; 7 bases are a match to TRBD2. The CDR3 covers 15 residues. Trimming removed 5 bases from V and 1 base from J; junction bases left unmatched: 8. CDR1 is SGHTA, CDR2 FQGTGA, per germline. DNA for the CDR3: TGTGCCAGCAGCCCCTTCGGGGGAGGGTCCTACGAGCAGTACTTC. It is translated as CASSPFGGGSYEQYF.

The V gene is TRBV19, the J gene TRBJ2-7; 7 bases fit TRBD1. Trimming at V came to 3 bases and at J to 6 bases, leaving 8 bases not matched to a gene. This CDR3 is built from 14 residues. Germline values: CDR1 LNHDA, CDR2 SQIVND (reference sequence). The DNA for the CDR3 is TGTGCCAGTAGTATCGGGACAGAGAGTGCCGAGCAGTACTTC. Its protein is CASSIGTESAEQYF. Complete variable domain (other parts from reference TRBV19 and TRBJ2-7): DGGITQSPKYLFRKEGQNVTLSCEQNLNHDAMYWYRQDPGQGLRLIYYSQIVNDFQKGDIAEGYSVSREKKESFPLTVTSAQKNPTAFYLCASSIGTESAEQYFGPGTRLTVT.

This sequence joins TRBV27 and TRBJ2-2; D is uncertain. V dropped 5 bases and J dropped 7 bases, with 11 bases sitting between them. This CDR3 spans 13 amino acids. Germline CDR1 and CDR2: MNHEY and SMNVEV (reference sequence). The CDR3 sequence is CASSQGRNGELFF. CDR3 in DNA: TGTGCCAGCAGTCAAGGCAGGAACGGGGAGCTGTTTTTT.

The chain recombines TRBV19 with TRBJ1-2; no definite D call. The ends were cut back, 3 bases at V and 2 bases at J, with 10 bases in the middle. The germline gives CDR1 LNHDA, CDR2 SQIVND (reference sequence). The CDR3 has 14 residues. CDR3 DNA: TGTGCCAGTAGTATTAAGAGGGTGAACTATGGCTACACCTTC. Residues: CASSIKRVNYGYTF.

The genes are TRBV28 and TRBJ1-2; 8 bases are shared with TRBD1. The length of the CDR3 is 16 residues. V gave up 2 bases and J gave up 6 bases; unmatched junction bases: 11. Germline V gene data show CDR1 as MDHEN and CDR2 as SYDVKM. CDR3 DNA sequence: TGTGCCAGCAGTTTAGTAGGTCCAGGGGGCCTTAATGGCTACACCTTC. Its translation: CASSLVGPGGLNGYTF.

The CDR3 DNA sequence: TGTGCCAGCAGTTACTCCCAAATTCAGCCCCAGCATTTT. It codes for CASSYSQIQPQHF. The chain combines TRBV6-2 or TRBV6-3 with TRBJ1-5, with no clear D. The germline V gene encodes CDR1 MNHEY and CDR2 SVGEGT. CDR3 length equals 13 residues. Trimming pared 0 bases from V and 6 bases from J, leaving 6 bases between.

This clone was detected only a few times. V gene TRBV4-2 combines with J gene TRBJ2-1, with 9 bases matching TRBD2. This CDR3 has 19 residues. Germline CDR1 and CDR2: LGHNA and YNFKEQ. V lost 4 bases and J lost 4; bases outside the gene matches: 17. As DNA, the CDR3 is TGTGCCAGCAGCCGGATAGCGGGAGCCAACCGAGAAGGATACAATGAGCAGTTCTTC. It is translated as CASSRIAGANREGYNEQFF.

The chain uses TRBV5-4 and TRBJ2-3, with 7 bases fitting TRBD1. Germline CDR1 and CDR2: SGHNT and YYREEE (reference sequence). The CDR3 consists of 14 residues. J was trimmed by 6 bases and V by 2 bases; bases with no gene match: 6. The CDR3 coding sequence is TGTGCCAGCAGCTTTAGGGGGCGGATGGATACGCAGTATTTT. Residues: CASSFRGRMDTQYF.

V and J are TRBV2 and TRBJ2-5; the match to TRBD2 covers 7 bases. Trimming at V came to 11 bases and at J to 9 bases, leaving 9 bases not matched to a gene. CDR3 length: 11 residues. Germline lookup yields CDR1 SNHLY and CDR2 FYNNEI. This CDR3 reads CASREGSAQYF. The CDR3 DNA is TGTGCCTCCAGGGAGGGGTCGGCCCAGTACTTC.

As DNA, the CDR3 is TGTGCCTGGAGTAGCGGCGGGAGGCCCCACGAGCAGTACTTC. Its translation is CAWSSGGRPHEQYF. This rearrangement joins TRBV30 to TRBJ2-7; 8 bases map to TRBD2. This CDR3 spans 14 amino acids. J lost 5 bases, V lost 2 bases, and 8 bases had no gene match. The V gene's germline CDR1 is GTSNPN and CDR2 SVGIG (reference sequence).

This clone has only one observation. This chain uses TRBV14 with TRBJ2-7, with 7 bases that match TRBD1. Looked up from germline, CDR1 is SGHDN and CDR2 is FVKESK. Trimming cost V 7 bases and J 4 bases; bases outside gene matches: 4. The CDR3 consists of 12 residues. The CDR3 loop reads CASNRGTYEQYF. In nucleotides, the CDR3 is TGTGCCAGCAACAGGGGAACATACGAGCAGTACTTC.